This paragraph covers one T cell receptor (beta chain) sequence. The V gene lost 10 bases and the J gene lost 1 base, with 16 bases spanning the gap. Per the germline V gene, CDR1 is WSHSY and CDR2 is SAAADI. The length of the CDR3 is 14 residues. These data originate in a study of Ad26.COV2.S vaccination and SARS-CoV-2 variants. Repertoires were generated with immunoSEQ multiplex PCR, while TCRdb's copy carries only in-frame clones and drops some. The sample records about 400,000 clones, roughly 90% being singletons. The treatment was: 15 to 20 received Ad26.COV2.S at low or high dose, single or two shots; about 5 received placebo; per-sample allocation not given. Specimen acquisition occurred on day 63 following the initial vaccine or placebo injection.

The TCR originated in a person between 18 and 65 years old who received the Ad26.COV2.S COVID-19 vaccine or a placebo. V and J are TRBV10-2 and TRBJ2-5, with a tentative D call TRBD2 (5 bases). Sequenced here: peripheral blood, sampled in a trial of Ad26.COV2.S vaccine versus placebo. DNA for the CDR3: TGCGCCACCTCCGGGGTGGAGTCCCAAGAGACCCAGTACTTC. Amino acids: CATSGVESQETQYF.